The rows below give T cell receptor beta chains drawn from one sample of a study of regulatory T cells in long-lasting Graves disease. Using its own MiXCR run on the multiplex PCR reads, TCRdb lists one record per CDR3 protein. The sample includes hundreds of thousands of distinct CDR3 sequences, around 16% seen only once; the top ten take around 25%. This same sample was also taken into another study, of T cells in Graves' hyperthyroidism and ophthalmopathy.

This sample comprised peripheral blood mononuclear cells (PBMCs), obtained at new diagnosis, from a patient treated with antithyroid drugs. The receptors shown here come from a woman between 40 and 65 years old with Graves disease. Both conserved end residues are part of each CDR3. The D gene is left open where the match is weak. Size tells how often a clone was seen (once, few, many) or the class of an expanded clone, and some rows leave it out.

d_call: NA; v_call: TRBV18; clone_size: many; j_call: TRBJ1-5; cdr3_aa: CASSPQFAENQPQHF; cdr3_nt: TGTGCCAGCTCACCACAATTCGCAGAGAATCAGCCCCAGCATTTT
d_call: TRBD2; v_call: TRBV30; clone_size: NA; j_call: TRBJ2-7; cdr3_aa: CAWNGGGPSKTYEQYF; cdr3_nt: TGTGCCTGGAATGGCGGGGGGCCTTCCAAAACCTACGAGCAGTACTTC
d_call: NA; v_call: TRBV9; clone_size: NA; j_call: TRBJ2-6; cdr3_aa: CASSVEVSAGANVLTF; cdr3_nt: TGTGCCAGCAGCGTAGAGGTCAGCGCTGGGGCCAACGTCCTGACTTTC
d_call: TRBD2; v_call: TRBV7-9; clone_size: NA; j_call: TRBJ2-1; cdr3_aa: CASSLGLAGGTEQFF; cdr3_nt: TGTGCCAGCAGCTTGGGACTAGCGGGGGGAACTGAGCAGTTCTTC
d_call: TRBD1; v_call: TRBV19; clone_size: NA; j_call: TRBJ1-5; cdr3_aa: CASSTQGGNQPQHF; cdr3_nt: TGTGCCAGTAGTACACAGGGGGGCAATCAGCCCCAGCATTTT
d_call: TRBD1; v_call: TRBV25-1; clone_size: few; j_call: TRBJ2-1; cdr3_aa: CASSELRQGALYNEQFF; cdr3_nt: TGTGCCAGCAGTGAATTGAGACAGGGGGCGCTTTACAATGAGCAGTTCTTC
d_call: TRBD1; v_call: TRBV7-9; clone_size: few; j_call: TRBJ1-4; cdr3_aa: CASSLVATGTNEKLFF; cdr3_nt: TGTGCCAGCAGCTTAGTAGCGACAGGGACTAATGAAAAACTGTTTTTT
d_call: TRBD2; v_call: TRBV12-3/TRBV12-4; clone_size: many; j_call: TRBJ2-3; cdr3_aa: CASSGLAGENTDTQYF; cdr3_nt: TGTGCCAGCAGTGGCCTAGCGGGGGAGAACACAGATACGCAGTATTTT
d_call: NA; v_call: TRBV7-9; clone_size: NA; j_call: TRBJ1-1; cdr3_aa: CASSLAGGRDTEAFF; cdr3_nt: TGTGCCAGCAGCTTAGCTGGGGGAAGGGACACTGAAGCTTTCTTT
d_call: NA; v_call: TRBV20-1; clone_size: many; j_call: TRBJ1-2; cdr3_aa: CSARDGQEINYGYTF; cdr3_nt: TGCAGTGCTAGAGATGGCCAGGAGATTAACTATGGCTACACCTTC
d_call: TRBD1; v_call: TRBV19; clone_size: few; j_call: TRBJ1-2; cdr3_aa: CASIPQGADGYTF; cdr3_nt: TGTGCCAGTATTCCCCAGGGGGCTGATGGCTACACCTTC
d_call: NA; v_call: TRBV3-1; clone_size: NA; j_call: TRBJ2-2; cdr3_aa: CASSHGGPGELFF; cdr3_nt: TGTGCCAGCAGCCATGGGGGCCCCGGGGAGCTGTTTTTT
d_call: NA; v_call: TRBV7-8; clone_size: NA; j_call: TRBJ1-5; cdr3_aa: CASSLSLTTANQPQHF; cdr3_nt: TGTGCCAGCAGCCTTAGCCTAACGACAGCAAATCAGCCCCAGCATTTT
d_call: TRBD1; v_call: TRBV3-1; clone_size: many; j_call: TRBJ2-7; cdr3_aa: CASSAGQGSSYEQYF; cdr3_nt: TGTGCCAGCAGCGCAGGACAGGGGAGCTCCTACGAGCAGTACTTC
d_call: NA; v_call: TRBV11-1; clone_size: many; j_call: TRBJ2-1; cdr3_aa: CASSQDPGANNEQFF; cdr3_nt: TGTGCCAGCAGCCAAGATCCGGGGGCGAACAATGAGCAGTTCTTC
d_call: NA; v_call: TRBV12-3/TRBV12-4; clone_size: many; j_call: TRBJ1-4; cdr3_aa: CASSPVWGEEKLFF; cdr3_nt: TGTGCCAGCAGCCCCGTTTGGGGAGAGGAAAAACTGTTTTTT
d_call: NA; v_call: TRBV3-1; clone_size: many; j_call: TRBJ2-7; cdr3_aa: CASSLGPFEQYF; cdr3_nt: TGTGCCAGCAGCCTGGGACCATTCGAGCAGTACTTC
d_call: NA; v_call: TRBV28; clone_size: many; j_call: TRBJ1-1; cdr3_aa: CASSGWGVMLEGVAFF; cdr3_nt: TGTGCCAGCAGTGGCTGGGGGGTTATGTTGGAAGGTGTGGCTTTCTTT
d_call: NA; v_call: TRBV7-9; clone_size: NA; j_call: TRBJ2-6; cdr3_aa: CASSLRSSSGANVLTF; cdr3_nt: TGTGCCAGCAGCTTACGCAGTAGCTCTGGGGCCAACGTCCTGACTTTC
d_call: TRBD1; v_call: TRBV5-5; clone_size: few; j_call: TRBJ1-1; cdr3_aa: CASSLTTGVTHTEAFF; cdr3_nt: TGTGCCAGCAGCTTAACGACAGGGGTTACCCACACTGAAGCTTTCTTT
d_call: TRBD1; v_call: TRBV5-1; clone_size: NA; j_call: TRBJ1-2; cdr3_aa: CASSGGTGASFGYTF; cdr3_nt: TGCGCCAGCAGCGGCGGGACAGGCGCCTCTTTCGGCTACACCTTC